This T cell receptor beta chain came from a study of blood T cell repertoires in COVID-19. On the study more broadly: The analysed material was cDNA or gDNA that came from T cells, B-cell-depleted T cells, or PBMCs.

Germline assignment: CDR1 MNHEY and CDR2 SVGAGI. V was clipped by 7 bases and J by 9 bases; unmatched bases: 5. The CDR3 runs 14 residues. Source study methods: Nucleated cell number was recorded as an estimate derived from reference gene primer amplification. TCRdb keeps only in-frame clones here, not all; method: immunoSEQ multiplex PCR. V and J calls and clone size are copied from that table; D and trimming were computed from the DNA. The sample has 220,000 or so clones, roughly 85% seen once. The TCR comes from a woman aged 80 or older with acute or convalescent COVID-19. V gene TRBV6-5 combines with J gene TRBJ2-3, with 15 nucleotides matching TRBD2. Sequences were obtained from peripheral blood. The CDR3 sequence: CASTRTSGGGTQYF. The CDR3 DNA is TGTGCCAGCACCCGGACTAGCGGGGGGGGGACGCAGTATTTT.